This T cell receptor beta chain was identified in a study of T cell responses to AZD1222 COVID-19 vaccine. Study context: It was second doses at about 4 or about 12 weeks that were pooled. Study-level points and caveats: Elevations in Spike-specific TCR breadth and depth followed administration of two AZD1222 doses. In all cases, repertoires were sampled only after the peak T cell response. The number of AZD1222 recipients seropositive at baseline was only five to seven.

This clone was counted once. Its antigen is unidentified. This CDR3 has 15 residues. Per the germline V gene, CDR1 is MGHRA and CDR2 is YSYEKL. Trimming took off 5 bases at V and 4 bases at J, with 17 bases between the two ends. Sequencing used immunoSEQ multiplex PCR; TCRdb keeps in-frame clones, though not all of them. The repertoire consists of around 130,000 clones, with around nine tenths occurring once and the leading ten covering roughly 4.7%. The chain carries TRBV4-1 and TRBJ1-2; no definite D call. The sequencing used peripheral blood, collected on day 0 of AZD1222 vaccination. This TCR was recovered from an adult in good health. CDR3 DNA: TGCGCCAGCAGCGCGTCGATATCCTTGGGCTATGGCTACACCTTC. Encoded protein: CASSASISLGYGYTF.